The 15 T cell receptor beta chains in this list originate from one sample, sequenced in a study of regulatory T cells in long-lasting Graves disease. Time point indicated: persistent/refractory GD, antithyroid drugs over 5 years with positive TRAb. With RNA extracted from PBMCs as input, the TCR library was made. Construction of the TCR beta libraries employed iRepertoire HTBI primers in conjunction with Arm-PCR of CDR3 regions. TCRdb reanalysed the multiplex PCR reads using MiXCR and keeps one entry per CDR3 protein. Found here are 700,000 or so distinct CDR3 sequences, 25% to 30% of them singletons; the top ten hold roughly 41%. The sample consisted of peripheral blood mononuclear cells (PBMCs), taken when the disease was refractory, from a patient treated with antithyroid drugs. The receptors come from a female donor with Graves disease.

V usage is TRBV6-2 or TRBV6-3 and J usage is TRBJ2-5, with 9 nucleotides matching TRBD2. The CDR3 length is 15 residues. The germline CDR1 and CDR2 sequences are MNHEY and SVGEGT. The J segment lost 0 bases and the V segment lost 5 bases, leaving 4 bases of the junction unmatched. The CDR3 loop reads CASSALAGNQETQYF. CDR3 sequence (DNA): TGTGCCAGCAGTGCACTAGCGGGTAACCAAGAGACCCAGTACTTC.

This chain joins TRBV6-1 and TRBJ1-5; D is undetermined. The V gene lost 6 bases and the J gene lost 0 bases, with 9 bases spanning the gap. Per germline, CDR1 MNHNS and CDR2 SASEGT. The CDR3 consists of 14 residues. This chain's CDR3 is CASRGLYSNQPQHF. In nucleotides, the CDR3 is TGTGCCAGCAGGGGTCTTTATAGCAATCAGCCCCAGCATTTT.

CDR3 sequence (DNA): TGTGCCAGCAGCTTAGCAACGGCTAGCGCTCACGAGCAGTACTTC. Translated, it gives CASSLATASAHEQYF. The chain links TRBV7-2 to TRBJ2-7; weak D call: TRBD2 (6 bases). Trimming shortened V by 0 bases and J by 5 bases, and 14 bases separated the two germline ends. The CDR3 sequence is 15 residues long. Germline-derived CDR1 and CDR2 are SGHTA and FQGNSA.

This clonotype has a handful of counts. The genes are TRBV3-1 and TRBJ1-5; D might be TRBD1 (6 bases). The CDR3 is 15 residues long. Per the germline V gene, CDR1 is LGHDT and CDR2 is YNNKEL (reference sequence). Trimming shortened V by 1 base and J by 2 bases, and 9 bases separated the two germline ends. CDR3 sequence reads: CASSQGPGGNQPQHF. In DNA, the CDR3 is TGTGCCAGCAGCCAAGGCCCAGGGGGCAATCAGCCCCAGCATTTT.

This clonotype has more than one count but fewer than ten. The V call is TRBV6-1, the J call TRBJ1-2; 12 bases line up with TRBD1. Germline lookup yields CDR1 MNHNS and CDR2 SASEGT. V shed 6 bases and J 6 bases; nucleotides not matched to a gene: 8. The CDR3 is 15 residues long. The CDR3 loop reads CASRSPGTGGHGYTF. CDR3 coding DNA: TGTGCCAGCAGGTCCCCCGGGACAGGGGGCCATGGCTACACCTTC.

This clonotype was counted many times. The V and J genes are TRBV12-3 or TRBV12-4 and TRBJ2-5, with D perhaps TRBD1 (5 bases). V was shortened by 6 bases and J by 13 bases, with 18 bases between the two germline ends. The CDR3 consists of 12 residues. The CDR3 sequence is CASSQSTGRGYF. The DNA for the CDR3 is TGTGCCAGCAGCCAAAGCACAGGCCGCGGGTACTTC.

The chain has TRBV9 and TRBJ1-2; D is perhaps TRBD1 (5 bases). Germline CDR1 is SGDLS and CDR2 is YYNGEE. The CDR3 consists of 18 residues. V was clipped by 0 bases and J by 2 bases, with 20 bases between them. The CDR3 reads CASSVGVGREWGNYGYTF. CDR3 coding DNA: TGTGCCAGCAGCGTAGGCGTGGGCAGGGAGTGGGGAAACTATGGCTACACCTTC.

About this clonotype: The conserved phenylalanine or tryptophan is not found at the CDR3 terminus, so this likely reflects a read error. The gene calls are TRBV12-3 or TRBV12-4 and TRBJ2-7, with a weak D call TRBD1 (6 bases). The CDR3 loop spans 14 amino acids. V was pared by 5 bases and J by 3 bases, with 14 bases between. The CDR3, as DNA: TGTGCCAGCAGTGCACCACAGGGTTTCTACGAGCAGTACTCC. This translates into CASSAPQGFYEQYS.

This clonotype has a handful of counts. This chain uses TRBV6-1 with TRBJ1-1, with D uncertain. The ends were cut back, 5 bases at V and 1 base at J, with 14 bases in the middle. This CDR3 is 15 amino acids long. In germline, CDR1 is MNHNS, CDR2 SASEGT. The CDR3 coding sequence is TGTGCCAGCAGTACCTTTGGCGGTAGGAACACTGAAGCTTTCTTT. Encoded protein: CASSTFGGRNTEAFF.

V is TRBV2 and J is TRBJ2-7, with D unclear. CDR1 and CDR2 from the germline V gene are SNHLY and FYNNEI. V lost 6 bases and J 5 bases, leaving 14 bases between the germline ends. This CDR3 region has 13 residues. The CDR3 is CASRGWGRNEQYF. The CDR3 DNA reads as TGTGCCAGCAGAGGGTGGGGAAGGAACGAGCAGTACTTC. The variable domain in full, with the rest retrieved from reference TRBV2 and TRBJ2-7, is EPEVTQTPSHQVTQMGQEVILRCVPISNHLYFYWYRQILGQKVEFLVSFYNNEISEKSEIFDDQFSVERPDGSNFTLKIRSTKLEDSAMYFCASRGWGRNEQYFGPGTRLTVT.

This clonotype was counted a few times. The CDR3 is CSVGQVGMNTEAFF. The CDR3 DNA reads as TGCAGCGTTGGACAGGTGGGTATGAACACTGAAGCTTTCTTT. The chain carries TRBV29-1 and TRBJ1-1; perhaps TRBD1 as D (6 bases). CDR3 length: 14 residues. The V and J ends lost 4 bases and 0 bases respectively, with 12 bases between them. Germline loops: CDR1 SQVTM, CDR2 ANQGSEA.

J is TRBJ1-2 and V is TRBV15; no reliable D call. This CDR3 has 14 residues. Germline CDR1 reads LNHNV; CDR2 reads YYDKDF (reference sequence). V was clipped by 0 bases and J by 7 bases, with 12 bases between them. The CDR3 region is CATSRDGTLSGYTF. The CDR3 DNA is TGTGCCACCAGCAGAGATGGAACTTTGAGTGGCTACACCTTC.

In this sample, this clonotype turned up a few times. The chain is built from TRBV10-3 and TRBJ1-1; 9 bases fit TRBD1. The CDR3 extends over 15 amino acids. Germline CDR1 is ENHRY and CDR2 is SYGVKD. V lost 3 bases to trimming and J lost 1 base; unmatched junction nucleotides: 3. The CDR3 bases are TGTGCCATCAGTGATGCGGGACAGGGGAACACTGAAGCTTTCTTT. Residues: CAISDAGQGNTEAFF.

The rearrangement uses TRBV5-4 and TRBJ2-5; no clear D gene. Trimming removed 4 bases at V and 0 bases at J, with 7 bases between. In germline, CDR1 is SGHNT, CDR2 YYREEE (reference sequence). This CDR3 is built from 13 residues. This chain's CDR3 is CASSLKNQETQYF. The CDR3 nucleotides are TGTGCCAGCAGCCTTAAAAACCAAGAGACCCAGTACTTC.

This chain links TRBV29-1 with TRBJ1-1; D is unresolved. CDR3 length: 12 residues. Germline V gives CDR1 SQVTM, CDR2 ANQGSEA. The V end was cut by 7 bases, the J end by 4 bases, with 13 bases between. In DNA, the CDR3 is TGCAGCGCCGGACCCTCGAGCACTGAAGCTTTCTTT. It yields the protein CSAGPSSTEAFF.